A single sample gave rise to the 8 T cell receptor beta chains below, sequenced in a study of cytomegalovirus exposure and HLA in healthy donors. Primers: 60 Vbeta forward and 13 Jbeta reverse. Sequencing was performed with immunoSEQ multiplex PCR; in TCRdb, only in-frame clones are kept and a portion is missing. Of some 110,000 clones in the sample, 15% were seen once. The specimen was PBMCs. The receptors come from a female donor in good health and CMV-seronegative.

About this clone itself: Other DNA variants within this sample encode the same CDR3. This rearrangement joins TRBV5-6 to TRBJ2-7; TRBD1 agrees at 10 bases. V trimming: 4 bases; J trimming: 0 bases; junction bases outside the gene matches: 7. The germline V gene has CDR1 SGHDT and CDR2 YYEEEE. CDR3 length: 16 amino acids. CDR3 in DNA: TGTGCCAGCAGCCTGGAGGGACAGGGGCCCTCCTACGAGCAGTACTTC. Translation: CASSLEGQGPSYEQYF.

The V and J genes are TRBV30 and TRBJ2-7; 8 nucleotides agree with TRBD2. The V gene's germline CDR1 is GTSNPN and CDR2 SVGIG (reference sequence). V lost 3 bases, J lost 2 bases, and 3 bases stayed unmatched. This CDR3 has 13 amino acids. This CDR3 is CAWSTGGPYEQYF. The CDR3 DNA reads TGTGCCTGGAGCACGGGGGGGCCCTACGAGCAGTACTTC.

As DNA, the CDR3 is TGTGCCAGCAGCTCCCCGGACAAAGCTAACTATGGCTACACCTTC. This translates into CASSSPDKANYGYTF. The chain has TRBV7-2 and TRBJ1-2; possible D gene TRBD1, 5 bases. This CDR3 spans 15 amino acids. The germline V gene has CDR1 SGHTA and CDR2 FQGNSA. With 4 bases removed from V and 0 bases from J, the gap between germline ends came to 12 bases.

The chain has TRBV27 and TRBJ2-5; D might be TRBD1 (6 bases). The germline V gene encodes CDR1 MNHEY and CDR2 SMNVEV (reference sequence). Between the trimmed V and J ends, which lost 3 bases and 6 bases, there was a span of 14 bases. CDR3 length equals 14 residues. This CDR3 reads CASSLLQGTKTQYF. CDR3 DNA: TGTGCCAGCAGTTTGTTACAGGGTACGAAGACCCAGTACTTC.

The genes are TRBV15 and TRBJ1-1, with D possibly matching TRBD1 (6 bases). This CDR3 contains 13 residues. V was cut by 0 bases and J by 5 bases, with 7 bases left in between. The germline gives CDR1 LNHNV, CDR2 YYDKDF (reference sequence). CDR3 bases: TGTGCCACCAGCAGAGACAGGGGTACTGAAGCTTTCTTT. This codes for CATSRDRGTEAFF.

Remarks on this clone: The same CDR3 arises from other DNA sequences in this sample as well. The chain carries TRBV7-9 and TRBJ1-2, with D perhaps matching TRBD1 (6 bases). CDR3 size: 13 residues. Trimming removed 4 bases from V and 6 bases from J, with 12 bases in between. CDR1 is SEHNR and CDR2 is FQNEAQ in the germline V gene (reference sequence). CDR3 in amino acids: CASSSRQEDGYTF. The CDR3 DNA sequence: TGTGCCAGCAGCTCCCGACAGGAAGATGGCTACACCTTC.

The genes are TRBV29-1 and TRBJ2-7; TRBD1 is a possible D gene (5 bases). V lost 5 bases and J 0 bases, leaving 11 bases between the germline ends. Germline-derived CDR1 and CDR2 are SQVTM and ANQGSEA. The CDR3 covers 13 residues. CDR3 in amino acids: CSVYRRSSYEQYF. In nucleotides, the CDR3 is TGCAGCGTTTACAGGCGATCCTCCTACGAGCAGTACTTC.

A remark on this clone: Other nucleotide sequences in the sample specify the same CDR3. This chain uses TRBV15 with TRBJ2-7; 7 nucleotides agree with TRBD1. V lost 0 bases, J lost 1 base, and 3 bases stayed unmatched. Germline CDR1 is LNHNV and CDR2 is YYDKDF (reference sequence). The CDR3 totals 15 residues. This chain's CDR3 is CATSREQGLSYEQYF. In DNA form, the CDR3 reads TGTGCCACCAGCAGAGAACAGGGGTTATCCTACGAGCAGTACTTC.